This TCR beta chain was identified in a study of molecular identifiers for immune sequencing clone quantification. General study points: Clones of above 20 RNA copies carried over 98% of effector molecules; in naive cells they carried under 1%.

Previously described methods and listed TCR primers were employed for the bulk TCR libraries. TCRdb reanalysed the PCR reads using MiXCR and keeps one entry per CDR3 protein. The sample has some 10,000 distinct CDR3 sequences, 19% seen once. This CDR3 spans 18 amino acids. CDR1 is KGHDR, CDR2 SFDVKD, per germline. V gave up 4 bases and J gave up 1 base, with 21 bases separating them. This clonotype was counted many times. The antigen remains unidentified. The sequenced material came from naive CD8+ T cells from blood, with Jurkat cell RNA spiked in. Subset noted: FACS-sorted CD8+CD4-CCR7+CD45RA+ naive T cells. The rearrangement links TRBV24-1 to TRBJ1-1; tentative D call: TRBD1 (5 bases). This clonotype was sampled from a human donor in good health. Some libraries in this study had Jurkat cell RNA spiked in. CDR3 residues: CATSDQDTLGGRNTEAFF. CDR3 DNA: TGTGCCACCAGTGACCAGGATACTTTGGGGGGGAGGAACACTGAAGCTTTCTTT.